One sample yielded the 27 T cell receptor beta chains listed below, sequenced in a study of molecular identifiers for immune sequencing clone quantification. MiXCR, run by TCRdb on the PCR reads, gives a single entry per CDR3 protein. The sample has approximately 670,000 distinct CDR3 sequences, roughly 21% seen once. Sequenced material: naive CD8+ T cells from blood, with Jurkat cell RNA spiked in. The subset is: FACS-sorted CD8+CD4-CCR7+CD45RA+ naive T cells. The source is a human donor in good health. Some libraries in this study had Jurkat cell RNA spiked in.

This clonotype has a count of ten or more. The chain couples TRBV24-1 to TRBJ2-7, with D unresolved. This CDR3 is built from 13 residues. Between the trimmed V and J ends, which lost 0 bases and 6 bases, there was a span of 8 bases. Germline loops: CDR1 KGHDR, CDR2 SFDVKD. The CDR3 DNA reads TGTGCCACCAGTGATTTGCCCGGCGGCGAGCAGTACTTC. It is translated as CATSDLPGGEQYF.

Note on this clonotype: At one end, the junction sequence differs from germline, possibly due to a read error. This chain uses TRBV30 with TRBJ1-2; no reliable D call. Germline V gene sequence: CDR1 GTSNPN, CDR2 SVGIG (reference sequence). The length of the CDR3 is 11 residues. CDR3: CAWSPGLDYAF. As DNA, the CDR3 is TGTGCCTGGAGCCCCGGCCTCGACTACGCCTTC.

This clonotype has a count of ten or more. The V gene is TRBV30, the J gene TRBJ1-1; 8 bases fit TRBD1. The V segment lost 5 bases and the J segment 4 bases; nucleotides outside the gene matches: 6. The germline V gene has CDR1 GTSNPN and CDR2 SVGIG (reference sequence). The CDR3 length is 13 residues. CDR3 bases: TGTGCCTGGGCGACAGGGGATAGCACTGAAGCTTTCTTT. Amino acids: CAWATGDSTEAFF. Complete variable domain (other parts from reference TRBV30 and TRBJ1-1): SQTIHQWPATLVQPVGSPLSLECTVEGTSNPNLYWYRQAAGRGLQLLFYSVGIGQISSEVPQNLSASRPQDRQFILSSKKLLLSDSGFYLCAWATGDSTEAFFGQGTRLTVV.

This clonotype has at least ten counts. CDR3 nucleotide sequence: TGTGCCAGCAGCTTCGACGTCCCCGATACGCAGTATTTT. It translates to CASSFDVPDTQYF. The chain uses TRBV7-9 and TRBJ2-3; the D is unclear. The CDR3 has 13 amino acids. Between the trimmed V and J ends, which lost 3 bases and 6 bases, there was a span of 10 bases. Germline values: CDR1 SEHNR, CDR2 FQNEAQ (reference sequence).

This chain joins TRBV28 and TRBJ2-7, with D possibly matching TRBD2 (7 bases). V lost 2 bases and J lost 9, with 14 bases in between. This CDR3 has 13 amino acids. CDR1 is MDHEN and CDR2 is SYDVKM in the germline V gene. CDR3 in amino acids: CASSLVGGAGQYF. In DNA form, the CDR3 reads TGTGCCAGCAGTTTAGTAGGGGGGGCGGGGCAGTACTTC.

Remarks on this clonotype: A single base separates this from a much larger clone, so it may be a read error. The rearrangement uses TRBV7-2 and TRBJ1-1; tentative D call: TRBD1 (5 bases). Germline loops: CDR1 SGHTA, CDR2 FQGNSA. V lost 8 bases to trimming and J lost 0 bases, with 22 bases between them. CDR3 length: 17 amino acids. The DNA of the CDR3 is TGTGCCAGCGGCTCCGGGGGGATGGCATCGCTGAACACTGAAGCTTTCTTT. It encodes CASGSGGMASLNTEAFF.

This sequence joins TRBV4-1 and TRBJ2-7; 11 bases are a match to TRBD2. Trimming at V came to 4 bases and at J to 7 bases, leaving 9 bases not matched to a gene. Germline V gene data show CDR1 as MGHRA and CDR2 as YSYEKL. The CDR3 spans 15 residues. CDR3 amino acids: CASSPFSGGASEQYF. The CDR3 region has the DNA TGCGCCAGCAGCCCCTTTAGCGGGGGGGCGTCTGAGCAGTACTTC.

The J gene is TRBJ2-1, the V gene TRBV9; D gene unclear. The CDR3 extends over 16 amino acids. The V gene lost 4 bases and the J gene lost 7 bases, with 21 bases spanning the gap. Germline V gene data show CDR1 as SGDLS and CDR2 as YYNGEE. Here the CDR3 reads CASSLRASVLNNEQFF. DNA for the CDR3: TGTGCCAGCAGCCTCCGGGCATCGGTCTTAAATAATGAGCAGTTCTTC.

This clonotype showed up many times. J is TRBJ1-5 and V is TRBV29-1; D not certain. V lost 4 bases, J lost 0 bases, and 16 bases lay in between. The CDR3 totals 16 residues. Germline V lookup: CDR1 SQVTM, CDR2 ANQGSEA. Here the CDR3 DNA reads TGCAGCGTTGTCACGTCGGGCGATAATAGCAATCAGCCCCAGCATTTT. It is translated as CSVVTSGDNSNQPQHF.

This clonotype was recorded many times. This sequence joins TRBV20-1 and TRBJ2-7; D is perhaps TRBD1 or TRBD2 (5 bases each). This CDR3 comprises 13 residues. Germline assignment: CDR1 DFQATT and CDR2 SNEGSKA (reference sequence). Trimming took 5 bases from V and 4 from J, leaving 15 bases between them. CDR3 bases: TGCAGTGCTCTCATTCTGGGGGAATACGAGCAGTACTTC. The encoded protein is CSALILGEYEQYF.

This clonotype showed up many times. This chain uses TRBV13 with TRBJ2-7, with 9 bases matching TRBD1. Looked up from germline, CDR1 is PRHDT and CDR2 is FYEKMQ (reference sequence). The CDR3 is 15 amino acids. V gave up 4 bases and J gave up 5 bases; unmatched junction bases: 9. The CDR3 sequence is CASSSITGGFDEQYF. The CDR3 DNA follows: TGTGCCAGCAGCTCAATTACAGGGGGCTTTGACGAGCAGTACTTC. The full variable domain, with the rest looked up from reference TRBV13 and TRBJ2-7, is AAGVIQSPRHLIKEKRETATLKCYPIPRHDTVYWYQQGPGQDPQFLISFYEKMQSDKGSIPDRFSAQQFSDYHSELNMSSLELGDSALYFCASSSITGGFDEQYFGPGTRLTVT.

As regards this clonotype: Given a much more abundant clone one base away, this may be a read error. The chain joins TRBV12-3 or TRBV12-4 to TRBJ2-2; no definite D call. The CDR3 is made up of 14 amino acids. CDR3 protein: CASSRASNAGELFF. CDR3 bases: TGTGCCAGCAGTCGGGCGTCGAACGCCGGGGAGCTGTTTTTT.

The V and J genes are TRBV5-1 and TRBJ1-2, with D possibly being TRBD1 (5 bases). The CDR3 runs to 14 residues. Germline loops: CDR1 SGHRS, CDR2 YFSETQ. The V end lost 7 bases, the J end lost 0 bases, and 13 bases lay between the germline ends. In nucleotides, the CDR3 is TGCGCCAGCCATGGGACGGGCGCTAACTATGGCTACACCTTC. Protein sequence: CASHGTGANYGYTF.

This clonotype was seen repeatedly, ten times or more. This sequence joins TRBV20-1 and TRBJ2-7, with 8 bases identical to TRBD2. Germline CDR1 DFQATT, CDR2 SNEGSKA (reference sequence). V shed 4 bases, J shed 1 base, and the junction held 3 bases outside the gene matches. The CDR3 spans 13 residues. CDR3 nucleotides: TGCAGTGCTACTCGGGAGGGATCCTACGAGCAGTACTTC. Protein: CSATREGSYEQYF.

This rearrangement joins TRBV27 to TRBJ1-4; D remains ambiguous. The germline V and J ends were trimmed by 0 bases and 6 bases, with 8 bases remaining between them. Germline values: CDR1 MNHEY, CDR2 SMNVEV (reference sequence). The length of the CDR3 is 14 residues. DNA of the CDR3: TGTGCCAGCAGTTTATCGGGGATGTATGAAAAACTGTTTTTT. Translating gives CASSLSGMYEKLFF.

The CDR3 bases are TGCAGTGCTAGAGATAGGACTAGCGGGAGGGTTTACGAGCAGTACTTC. Translated: CSARDRTSGRVYEQYF. The chain links TRBV20-1 to TRBJ2-7, with 15 bases matching TRBD2. After removal of 0 bases from V and 4 bases from J, the junction contained 4 bases not matched to a gene. CDR3 length equals 16 residues. Germline values: CDR1 DFQATT, CDR2 SNEGSKA (reference sequence).

This clonotype was counted at least ten times. The chain is built from TRBV15 and TRBJ2-3; 10 nucleotides line up with TRBD2. Looked up from germline, CDR1 is LNHNV and CDR2 is YYDKDF (reference sequence). This CDR3 is 17 amino acids long. Trimming at V came to 3 bases and at J to 3 bases, leaving 9 bases not matched to a gene. The CDR3 sequence is CATSSPLVTSGTDTQYF. CDR3 DNA: TGTGCCACCAGCAGTCCCCTTGTGACTAGCGGGACAGATACGCAGTATTTT.

A note on this clonotype: A read error is possible here, since a much larger clone lies one base away. The CDR3 carries no conserved terminal phenylalanine or tryptophan, so it likely arises from a read error. The J gene is TRBJ1-5, the V gene TRBV12-3 or TRBV12-4, with unresolved D. V was shortened by 1 base and J by 5 bases, with 9 bases between the two germline ends. This CDR3 spans 14 amino acids. The CDR3 region is CASSLVGRDQPQHL. CDR3 DNA sequence: TGTGCCAGCAGTTTAGTTGGACGGGATCAGCCCCAGCATCTT.

The chain joins TRBV19 to TRBJ1-2; D perhaps matches TRBD1 (6 bases). CDR1 and CDR2 (germline): LNHDA, SQIVND (reference sequence). Trimming cost V 1 base and J 3 bases, with 15 bases left between them. This CDR3 has 16 amino acids. CDR3 protein: CASSIGGGTLYYGYTF. In nucleotides, the CDR3 is TGTGCCAGTAGTATAGGAGGGGGAACACTTTACTATGGCTACACCTTC. The whole variable domain, filled in from reference TRBV19 and TRBJ1-2, reads DGGITQSPKYLFRKEGQNVTLSCEQNLNHDAMYWYRQDPGQGLRLIYYSQIVNDFQKGDIAEGYSVSREKKESFPLTVTSAQKNPTAFYLCASSIGGGTLYYGYTFGSGTRLTVV.

This clonotype has a count of ten or more. The CDR3, as DNA: TGCAGTGCTAGGCCGGTTTTGTCGGGCCCGGGGAAGAATGAGCAGTTCTTC. Its protein is CSARPVLSGPGKNEQFF. The V gene is TRBV20-1, the J gene TRBJ2-1; weak D call: TRBD2 (5 bases). The CDR3 consists of 17 residues. CDR1 and CDR2 (germline): DFQATT, SNEGSKA (reference sequence). V was cut by 3 bases and J by 7 bases, with 25 bases left in between.

This clonotype was recorded at least ten times. V and J are TRBV28 and TRBJ1-3, with D possibly being TRBD1 (5 bases). The length of the CDR3 is 12 residues. Germline CDR1 reads MDHEN; CDR2 reads SYDVKM. Trimming removed 11 bases at V and 2 bases at J, with 10 bases between. The chain's CDR3 is CASGQAGNTIYF. CDR3 DNA: TGTGCCTCGGGGCAGGCTGGAAACACCATATATTTT.

The chain links TRBV3-1 to TRBJ2-5, with TRBD2 matching 9 bases. The ends lost 4 bases at V and 5 bases at J; junction bases unmatched: 11. The CDR3 spans 16 residues. The germline V gene has CDR1 LGHDT and CDR2 YNNKEL (reference sequence). CDR3 coding DNA: TGTGCCAGCAGCCCGCCTTTGACTAGCGGCGGGGAGACCCAGTACTTC. Residues: CASSPPLTSGGETQYF.

This clonotype was seen ten or more times. The chain uses TRBV7-9 and TRBJ2-4; D possibly corresponds to TRBD2 (6 bases). With 4 bases removed from V and 0 bases from J, the gap between germline ends came to 13 bases. Germline V gene data show CDR1 as SEHNR and CDR2 as FQNEAQ (reference sequence). The CDR3 spans 16 residues. The CDR3 nucleotides are TGTGCCAGCAGCTCATCGCCGGGGGTAGCCAAAAACATTCAGTACTTC. Protein product: CASSSSPGVAKNIQYF.

This clonotype has a count of ten or more. The rearrangement uses TRBV6-1 and TRBJ1-2; TRBD1 agrees at 7 bases. Germline lookup yields CDR1 MNHNS and CDR2 SASEGT. The V and J ends lost 7 bases and 4 bases, in that order; junction bases with no gene match: 6. The CDR3 contains 13 residues. The CDR3 region has the DNA TGTGCCAGCAAGCCAGGGGGGAGCTATGGCTACACCTTC. Amino acid sequence: CASKPGGSYGYTF.

This clonotype was seen only a few times. The chain links TRBV11-2 to TRBJ2-1; D remains unclear. This CDR3 spans 15 amino acids. Germline CDR1 is SGHAT and CDR2 is FQNNGV. V was cut by 5 bases and J by 2 bases, with 13 bases left in between. The CDR3 sequence is CASSPYDIPYNEQFF. The CDR3, as DNA: TGTGCCAGCAGCCCTTATGACATTCCCTACAATGAGCAGTTCTTC.

At least ten counts were recorded for this clonotype. The V gene is TRBV12-3 or TRBV12-4, the J gene TRBJ2-2, with 8 nucleotides matching TRBD1. With 4 bases clipped from V and 5 bases from J, the junction kept 6 bases outside the gene matches. This CDR3 contains 15 residues. The CDR3 protein is CASSSSRGLTGELFF. CDR3 DNA sequence: TGTGCCAGCAGTTCGTCCAGGGGGCTTACCGGGGAGCTGTTTTTT.

For this clonotype: This may stem from a read error, because a much larger clone lies one nucleotide away. The rearrangement joins TRBV27 to TRBJ2-7; D gene unclear. V lost 6 bases and J 6 bases, leaving 24 bases between the germline ends. The CDR3 is 16 amino acids. Germline CDR1 reads MNHEY; CDR2 reads SMNVEV (reference sequence). CDR3 sequence: CASSNSHQRRVSEQYF. Written as DNA, the CDR3 is TGTGCCAGCAGCAACTCCCACCAACGAAGAGTTAGCGAGCAGTACTTC.